A single T cell receptor (beta chain) is shown here with its context. Those enrolled, adults aged about 18 to 95 years, came from some 25 US areas. Participant reports of clinical history set cohort assignment. As processed by the authors: Reference gene primer amplification gave nucleated cell count estimates. The repertoire was sequenced with immunoSEQ multiplex PCR; TCRdb's copy has only in-frame clones and lacks some. The V and J calls and clone size were taken over from that table, and D and trimming were inferred from the DNA. The repertoire holds fewer than 150,000 clones, with 75% to 90% as singletons. The record originates from a study of blood T cell repertoires in COVID-19. About the research overall: T cells, B-cell-depleted T cells, or PBMCs supplied cDNA or gDNA.

The CDR3 has 14 amino acids. Germline V gene data show CDR1 as MNHNY and CDR2 as SVGAGI (reference sequence). Trimming cost V 2 bases and J 1 base, with 8 bases left between them. The J gene is TRBJ1-1, the V gene TRBV6-6, with TRBD1 as a possible D gene (6 bases). The TCR sequence derives from a man aged 25-45 years who had recovered from COVID-19. Material for sequencing was PBMCs or T cells enriched from blood (not recorded which). The CDR3 DNA follows: TGTGCCAGCAGTTACCAGGGACAGAACACTGAAGCTTTCTTT. Encoded protein: CASSYQGQNTEAFF.